This T cell receptor (beta chain) was sequenced during a study of blood T cell repertoires in COVID-19. Germline V gene data show CDR1 as SGHDN and CDR2 as FVKESK. Trimming took 3 bases from V and 5 from J, leaving 14 bases between them. The CDR3 sequence is 15 residues long. Profiling relied on immunoSEQ multiplex PCR, and the TCRdb table lists in-frame clones only, not all of them. Among about 94,000 clones, over 70% were seen once, and the ten largest hold under 20%. Input material: peripheral blood. V usage is TRBV14 and J usage is TRBJ2-1, with a possible D match to TRBD2 (6 bases). This receptor was obtained from a human donor in a cohort sampled during active COVID-19. CDR3 protein: CASSHGDFADNEQFF. In DNA, the CDR3 is TGTGCCAGCAGCCATGGGGACTTCGCTGACAATGAGCAGTTCTTC.